This TCR beta chain was profiled in a study of blood T cell repertoires in COVID-19. Trimming took off 2 bases at V and 0 bases at J, with 14 bases between the two ends. Germline V gene sequence: CDR1 MNHEY, CDR2 SVGAGI. CDR3 length equals 16 residues. This clone turned up a few times. Produced via immunoSEQ multiplex PCR; TCRdb's table is partial and in-frame only. The sample comprises about 170,000 clones, approximately 86% of which are singletons, and 2.5% to 3% rests with the top ten. Specimen: peripheral blood. The sequence derives from a woman aged 80 or older with COVID-19, enrolled during active disease. This chain uses TRBV6-5 with TRBJ2-7; D is perhaps TRBD2 (6 bases). The CDR3 sequence is CASSYVRGALSYEQYF. For the CDR3, the DNA is TGTGCCAGCAGTTACGTCCGCGGGGCTCTCTCCTACGAGCAGTACTTC.